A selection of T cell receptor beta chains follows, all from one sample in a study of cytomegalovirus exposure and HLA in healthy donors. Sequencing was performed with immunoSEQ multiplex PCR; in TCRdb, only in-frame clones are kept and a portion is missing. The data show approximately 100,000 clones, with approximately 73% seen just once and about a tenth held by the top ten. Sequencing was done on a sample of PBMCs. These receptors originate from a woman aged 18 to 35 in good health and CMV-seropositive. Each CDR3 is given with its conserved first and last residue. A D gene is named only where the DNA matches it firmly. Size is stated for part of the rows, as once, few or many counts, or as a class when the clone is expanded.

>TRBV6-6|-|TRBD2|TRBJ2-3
CASRSLAGSTDTQYF
TGTGCCAGCAGGTCTCTAGCGGGGAGCACAGATACGCAGTATTTT
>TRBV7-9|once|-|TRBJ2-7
CASSFRGGAEQYF
TGTGCCAGCAGCTTTAGAGGAGGCGCCGAGCAGTACTTC
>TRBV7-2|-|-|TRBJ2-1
CASSLVGGSYNEQFF
TGTGCCAGCAGCTTAGTAGGGGGTTCCTACAATGAGCAGTTCTTC
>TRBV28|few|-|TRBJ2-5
CASRKDRGRLKTQYF
TGTGCCAGCAGGAAGGACAGAGGACGATTGAAGACCCAGTACTTC
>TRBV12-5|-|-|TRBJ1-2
CASGRGTGSYGYTF
TGTGCTAGTGGTCGCGGGACGGGGTCCTATGGCTACACCTTC
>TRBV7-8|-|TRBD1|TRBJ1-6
CASSLGQSTLHF
TGTGCCAGCAGCTTGGGACAGTCAACCCTCCACTTT
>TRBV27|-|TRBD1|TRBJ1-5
CASSRDRNSNQPQHF
TGTGCCAGCAGTCGGGACAGAAATAGCAATCAGCCCCAGCATTTT
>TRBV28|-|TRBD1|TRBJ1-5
CATGGPYQPQHF
TGTGCCACAGGGGGCCCCTATCAGCCCCAGCATTTT
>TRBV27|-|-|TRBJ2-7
CAIHGLAESSYEQYF
TGTGCCATCCACGGACTGGCGGAGAGTAGTTACGAGCAGTACTTC
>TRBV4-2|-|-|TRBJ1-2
CASSQVGGERGGYTF
TGTGCCAGCAGCCAAGTGGGGGGAGAAAGGGGTGGCTACACCTTC
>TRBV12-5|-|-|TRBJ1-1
CASGLQGNTEAFF
TGTGCTAGCGGCCTACAGGGGAACACTGAAGCTTTCTTT
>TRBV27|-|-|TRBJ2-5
CASSVRGRGAETQYF
TGTGCCAGCAGTGTCCGAGGACGGGGGGCGGAGACCCAGTACTTC
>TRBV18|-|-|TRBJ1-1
CASSPPGGYTEAFF
TGTGCCAGCTCACCACCCGGGGGATACACTGAAGCTTTCTTT
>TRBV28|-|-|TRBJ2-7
CASSLGRSSYEQYF
TGTGCCAGCAGTTTGGGCAGATCCTCCTACGAGCAGTACTTC
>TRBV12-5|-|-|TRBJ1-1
CASGHDRDTEAFF
TGTGCTAGTGGTCACGACCGGGACACTGAAGCTTTCTTT
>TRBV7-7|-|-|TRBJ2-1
CASSRLADEQFF
TGTGCTAGCAGCCGATTAGCCGATGAGCAGTTCTTC
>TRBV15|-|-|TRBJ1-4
CATSGGVPNEKLFF
TGTGCCACCAGCGGAGGAGTTCCTAACGAAAAACTGTTTTTT
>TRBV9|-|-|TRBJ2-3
CASSSQADTQYF
TGTGCCAGCAGCTCCCAGGCGGATACGCAGTATTTT
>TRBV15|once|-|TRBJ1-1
CATSSGRGPEAFF
TGTGCCACCAGCAGTGGAAGGGGCCCTGAAGCTTTCTTT
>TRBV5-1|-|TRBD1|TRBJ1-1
CASSFRTGTEAFF
TGCGCCAGCAGCTTCAGGACAGGGACTGAAGCTTTCTTT
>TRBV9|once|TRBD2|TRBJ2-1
CASSVLGLRGGRDEQFF
TGTGCCAGCAGCGTACTAGGTTTACGGGGGGGCCGGGATGAGCAGTTCTTC
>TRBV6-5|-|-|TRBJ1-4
CASPAGAFEKLFF
TGTGCCAGCCCCGCGGGGGCCTTTGAAAAACTGTTTTTT
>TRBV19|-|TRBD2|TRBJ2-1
CASSIVRLKTSGTRNNEQFF
TGTGCCAGTAGTATAGTAAGGTTAAAGACTAGCGGGACGAGAAACAATGAGCAGTTCTTC
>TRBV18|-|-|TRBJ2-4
CASSPGGQGMNIQYF
TGTGCCAGCTCACCAGGTGGTCAGGGGATGAACATTCAGTACTTC
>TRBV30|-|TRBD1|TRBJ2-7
CAWSPGQGFEQYF
TGTGCCTGGAGCCCGGGACAGGGTTTCGAGCAGTACTTC
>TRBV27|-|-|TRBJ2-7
CASSLLQGLGNEQYF
TGTGCCAGCAGTTTATTGCAGGGTTTAGGGAACGAGCAGTACTTC
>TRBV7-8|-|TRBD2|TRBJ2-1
CASSPGTSGIADEQFF
TGTGCCAGCAGCCCCGGGACTAGCGGGATCGCCGATGAGCAGTTCTTC
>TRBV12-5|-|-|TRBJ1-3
CASGLGGAGNTIYF
TGTGCTAGTGGTTTGGGCGGGGCTGGAAACACCATATATTTT
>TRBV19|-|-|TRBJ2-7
CASSPGLSYEQYF
TGTGCCAGTAGTCCCGGTCTCTCCTACGAGCAGTACTTC
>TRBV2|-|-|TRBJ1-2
CASSEASDYAFPYGYTF
TGTGCCAGCAGTGAAGCCTCGGACTACGCGTTTCCCTATGGCTACACCTTC
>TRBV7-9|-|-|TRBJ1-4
CASSHTTPTNEKLFF
TGTGCCAGCAGCCACACGACACCTACTAATGAAAAACTGTTTTTT
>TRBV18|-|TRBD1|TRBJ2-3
CASSPVRGQGRDTQYF
TGTGCCAGCTCACCAGTCAGGGGACAGGGGCGAGATACGCAGTATTTT
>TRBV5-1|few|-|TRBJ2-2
CASSLGGHNTGELFF
TGCGCCAGCAGCTTGGGAGGACACAACACCGGGGAGCTGTTTTTT
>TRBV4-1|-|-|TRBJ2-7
CASSQDLGLVGGEQYF
TGCGCCAGCAGCCAAGATCTCGGTCTAGTGGGGGGCGAGCAGTACTTC
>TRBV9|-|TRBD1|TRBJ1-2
CASSVGRQGGYTF
TGTGCCAGCAGCGTGGGAAGACAGGGTGGCTACACCTTC
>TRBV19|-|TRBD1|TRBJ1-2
CASIPAPPGGHGYTF
TGTGCCAGTATCCCCGCGCCGCCAGGGGGCCATGGCTACACCTTC
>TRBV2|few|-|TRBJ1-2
CASFGGTRANYGYTF
TGTGCCAGCTTTGGAGGGACCCGGGCTAACTATGGCTACACCTTC
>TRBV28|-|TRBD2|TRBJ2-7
CASRTSGAFSEQYF
TGTGCCAGCCGGACTAGCGGGGCGTTTTCCGAGCAGTACTTC
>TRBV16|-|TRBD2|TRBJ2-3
CASSGGLAGVITDTQYF
TGTGCCAGCAGCGGAGGCTTAGCGGGAGTTATCACAGATACGCAGTATTTT
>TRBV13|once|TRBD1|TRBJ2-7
CASSSGTGGPYEQYF
TGTGCCAGCAGCTCCGGGACAGGGGGCCCCTACGAGCAGTACTTC
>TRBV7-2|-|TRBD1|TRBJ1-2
CASSKPGQGARGGYTF
TGTGCCAGCAGCAAACCAGGACAGGGGGCGCGAGGGGGCTACACCTTC
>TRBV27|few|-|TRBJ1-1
CASSLQGSNTEAFF
TGTGCCAGCAGTTTGCAGGGATCCAACACTGAAGCTTTCTTT
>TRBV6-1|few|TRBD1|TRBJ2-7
CASSVWGTGESSYEQYF
TGTGCCAGCAGTGTTTGGGGGACAGGCGAGAGCTCCTACGAGCAGTACTTC
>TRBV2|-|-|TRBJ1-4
CASSEGGQVNEKLFF
TGTGCCAGCAGTGAAGGGGGACAAGTAAATGAAAAACTGTTTTTT
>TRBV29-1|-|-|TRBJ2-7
CSVGRGDSYEQYF
TGCAGCGTTGGACGCGGGGATTCCTACGAGCAGTACTTC
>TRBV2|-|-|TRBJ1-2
CASSEGHNYGYTF
TGTGCCAGCAGTGAGGGACATAACTATGGCTACACCTTC
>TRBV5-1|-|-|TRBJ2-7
CASSLFGTDYYEQYF
TGCGCCAGCAGCTTATTCGGGACGGACTACTACGAGCAGTACTTC
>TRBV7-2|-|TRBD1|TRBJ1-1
CASPGGPLRSEAFF
TGTGCCAGCCCAGGGGGCCCCTTGAGGTCTGAAGCTTTCTTT
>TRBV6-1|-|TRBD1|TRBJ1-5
CASRAQGGNQPQHF
TGTGCCAGCAGGGCCCAGGGGGGCAATCAGCCCCAGCATTTT
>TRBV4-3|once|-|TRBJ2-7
CASSDRHYEQYF
TGCGCCAGCAGCGACAGGCATTACGAGCAGTACTTC
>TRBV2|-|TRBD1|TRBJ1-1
CASSSQGAKNTEAFF
TGTGCCAGCAGCTCACAGGGGGCGAAGAACACTGAAGCTTTCTTT
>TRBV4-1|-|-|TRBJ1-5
CASSQDLLVQHF
TGCGCCAGCAGCCAAGATTTACTGGTTCAGCATTTT
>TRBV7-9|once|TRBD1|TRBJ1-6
CASSLGGQGPPLHF
TGTGCCAGCAGCTTAGGGGGACAGGGGCCACCCCTCCACTTT
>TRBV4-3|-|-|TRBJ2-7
CASSQDTAYEQYF
TGCGCCAGCAGCCAAGATACTGCCTACGAGCAGTACTTC